Listed here are 27 T cell receptor beta chains from one sample, sequenced in a study of naive and memory T cell subsets. An equimolar mix of two oligonucleotides served as the beta constant-region primer for TRBC1 and TRBC2. Four rounds of PCR amplified the ligated cDNA using nested alpha and beta constant-region primers plus SP2. One entry per CDR3 protein, called by TCRdb with MiXCR from the UMI-ligation and nested PCR reads. The table has 95,000 to 150,000 distinct CDR3 sequences, around 35% seen once. Source material: central memory CD4+ T cells from blood. Source of these receptors: a human donor in good health.

This clonotype was seen more than once but under ten times. This chain uses TRBV30 with TRBJ1-1; D is unresolved. This CDR3 contains 13 residues. The germline V and J ends were trimmed by 3 bases and 4 bases, with 12 bases remaining between them. CDR1 and CDR2 from the germline V gene are GTSNPN and SVGIG (reference sequence). DNA of the CDR3: TGTGCCTGGAGCACTGAGGTAGCCACTGAAGCTTTCTTT. Amino acids: CAWSTEVATEAFF.

The rearrangement links TRBV12-3 or TRBV12-4 to TRBJ1-1; D gene unclear. CDR3 length equals 13 residues. V was shortened by 6 bases and J by 6 bases, with 14 bases between the two germline ends. CDR3 protein: CASSPSRAAEAFF. CDR3 in DNA: TGTGCCAGCAGCCCCTCTCGGGCGGCTGAAGCTTTCTTT.

The chain is built from TRBV20-1 and TRBJ2-2; unclear D gene. The CDR3 is 12 residues long. Trimming cost V 6 bases and J 5 bases, with 10 bases left between them. Germline V gene data show CDR1 as DFQATT and CDR2 as SNEGSKA (reference sequence). The CDR3 DNA is TGCAGTGCAATTAGGTGGACCGGGGAGCTGTTTTTT. Translated, it gives CSAIRWTGELFF.

J is TRBJ2-4 and V is TRBV20-1; D possibly corresponds to TRBD1 (6 bases). Germline V gives CDR1 DFQATT, CDR2 SNEGSKA (reference sequence). The CDR3 covers 12 residues. V lost 6 bases and J 4 bases, leaving 10 bases between the germline ends. CDR3: CSATGPKNIQYF. The CDR3 nucleotides are TGCAGTGCCACAGGGCCTAAAAACATTCAGTACTTC.

This clonotype was observed a handful of times. The chain carries TRBV2 and TRBJ1-5; TRBD1 agrees at 7 bases. Trimming removed 6 bases from V and 2 bases from J; junction bases left unmatched: 4. The CDR3 is 14 residues long. The V gene's germline CDR1 is SNHLY and CDR2 FYNNEI. Here the CDR3 DNA reads TGTGCCAGCAGAGGGGGCGCGGGCAATCAGCCCCAGCATTTT. Translated: CASRGGAGNQPQHF.

The chain couples TRBV29-1 to TRBJ2-1, with no clear D. The CDR3 sequence is 12 residues long. Trimming removed 7 bases at V and 5 bases at J, with 12 bases between. Per germline, CDR1 SQVTM and CDR2 ANQGSEA. The CDR3: CSAVNLNNEQFF. The CDR3 DNA is TGCAGCGCAGTTAATCTAAACAATGAGCAGTTCTTC.

This clonotype was recorded a few times. This chain joins TRBV19 and TRBJ2-7; 7 positions match TRBD2. The germline V gene encodes CDR1 LNHDA and CDR2 SQIVND (reference sequence). This CDR3 region has 14 residues. Germline trimming cut 4 bases from V and 5 bases from J; bases unmatched to any gene: 8. CDR3 amino acids: CASSKGLGRDEQYF. The CDR3, as DNA: TGTGCCAGTAGTAAAGGACTAGGACGCGACGAGCAGTACTTC.

The chain recombines TRBV28 with TRBJ1-2; possibly TRBD1 for D (6 bases). The V end lost 5 bases, the J end lost 8 bases, and 21 bases lay between the germline ends. The CDR3 has 15 residues. CDR1 and CDR2 (germline): MDHEN, SYDVKM. The CDR3 bases are TGTGCCAGCAGTGAGCCCAGGGGAAGGGGTCGAGGCTACACCTTC. Residues: CASSEPRGRGRGYTF.

This clonotype has just a few counts. This chain connects TRBV27 to TRBJ2-1, with 14 bases matching TRBD2. Germline values: CDR1 MNHEY, CDR2 SMNVEV (reference sequence). The V segment lost 3 bases and the J segment 6 bases; nucleotides outside the gene matches: 7. The CDR3 is made up of 17 amino acids. The CDR3: CASSLLTSGRAPNEQFF. CDR3 in DNA: TGTGCCAGCAGTTTGTTGACTAGCGGGAGGGCCCCCAATGAGCAGTTCTTC.

The gene calls are TRBV24-1 and TRBJ1-1; D gene uncertain. CDR1 and CDR2 from the germline V gene are KGHDR and SFDVKD. With 4 bases removed from V and 0 bases from J, the gap between germline ends came to 17 bases. The CDR3 is 17 residues long. CDR3 region: CATSDHQKRRMNTEAFF. The CDR3 nucleotides read TGTGCCACCAGTGACCACCAAAAGAGAAGAATGAACACTGAAGCTTTCTTT.

This chain links TRBV14 with TRBJ2-3; D uncertain. The CDR3 length is 16 residues. Germline assignment: CDR1 SGHDN and CDR2 FVKESK. The V end was cut by 1 base, the J end by 4 bases, with 15 bases between. The CDR3 DNA sequence: TGTGCCAGCAGCCAAGGCTTCGCACTCCCCCCAGATACGCAGTATTTT. The encoded protein is CASSQGFALPPDTQYF.

The CDR3 DNA follows: TGCAGCGCTCGGACAGGGGGCGATGATCAGCCCCAGCATTTT. The encoded protein is CSARTGGDDQPQHF. The gene calls are TRBV29-1 and TRBJ1-5, with TRBD1 matching over 11 bases. This CDR3 comprises 14 residues. Germline loops: CDR1 SQVTM, CDR2 ANQGSEA. After removal of 7 bases from V and 5 bases from J, the junction contained 7 bases not matched to a gene.

The chain joins TRBV6-5 to TRBJ2-5; 8 bases line up with TRBD1. V lost 3 bases, J lost 1 base, and 10 bases stayed unmatched. Germline V gene sequence: CDR1 MNHEY, CDR2 SVGAGI. This CDR3 contains 17 residues. The CDR3 region is CASSYSRLQGAQETQYF. Here the CDR3 DNA reads TGTGCCAGCAGTTATTCACGACTGCAGGGGGCCCAAGAGACCCAGTACTTC.

This clonotype was seen a few times. The rearrangement joins TRBV29-1 to TRBJ1-2; the D gene is possibly TRBD1 (6 bases). Between the trimmed V and J ends, which lost 5 bases and 4 bases, there was a span of 14 bases. Germline V gene lookup returns CDR1 SQVTM and CDR2 ANQGSEA. The CDR3 loop spans 13 amino acids. The CDR3, as DNA: TGCAGCGTTTATCAGGGGTATCTCTATGGCTACACCTTC. It codes for CSVYQGYLYGYTF.

This clonotype occurred a few times. This sequence joins TRBV5-4 and TRBJ2-3, with TRBD2 matching over 7 bases. Looked up from germline, CDR1 is SGHNT and CDR2 is YYREEE (reference sequence). V shed 0 bases, J shed 2 bases, and the junction held 6 bases outside the gene matches. The CDR3 is made up of 16 amino acids. CDR3 residues: CASSLDVAGLTDTQYF. In DNA, the CDR3 is TGTGCCAGCAGCTTGGACGTAGCGGGCCTCACAGATACGCAGTATTTT.

This clonotype showed up just a few times. The chain recombines TRBV5-1 with TRBJ1-1; D gene ambiguous. Trimming removed 0 bases from V and 6 bases from J, with 9 bases in between. There are 13 residues in the CDR3. In germline, CDR1 is SGHRS, CDR2 YFSETQ. The CDR3 reads CASSLVVEAEAFF. CDR3 nucleotides: TGCGCCAGCAGCTTGGTCGTGGAGGCTGAAGCTTTCTTT.

The chain combines TRBV7-2 with TRBJ2-3, with D uncertain. This CDR3 has 15 residues. V was cut by 1 base and J by 0 bases, with 8 bases left in between. Germline V gives CDR1 SGHTA, CDR2 FQGNSA. CDR3 region: CASSLEVQSTDTQYF. CDR3 DNA: TGTGCCAGCAGCTTAGAAGTCCAGAGCACAGATACGCAGTATTTT.

The table lists this clonotype with a few counts. The chain joins TRBV6-5 to TRBJ2-5, with TRBD1 as a possible D gene (7 bases). This CDR3 comprises 13 residues. Per germline, CDR1 MNHEY and CDR2 SVGAGI. The V end was cut by 4 bases, the J end by 10 bases, with 16 bases between. The DNA for the CDR3 is TGTGCCAGCAGTTCCTCAGGGGGGACCCACCAGTACTTC. Its translation is CASSSSGGTHQYF.

This chain connects TRBV20-1 to TRBJ2-7, with TRBD2 as a possible D gene (6 bases). The CDR3 covers 15 residues. Germline lookup yields CDR1 DFQATT and CDR2 SNEGSKA (reference sequence). V shed 3 bases and J shed 3 bases, with 18 bases lying between them. The CDR3, as DNA: TGCAGTGCTAGTACCCCTCGGGGGAGAAACTACGAGCAGTACTTC. Translation: CSASTPRGRNYEQYF.

The rearrangement links TRBV5-1 to TRBJ2-2, with D unclear. From germline, CDR1 is SGHRS and CDR2 YFSETQ. This CDR3 has 15 amino acids. V lost 0 bases and J 8 bases, leaving 14 bases between the germline ends. The CDR3 DNA sequence: TGCGCCAGCAGCTTGGTTTCTGGTGAAGTAGGGGAGCTGTTTTTT. Translated, it gives CASSLVSGEVGELFF.

The rearrangement uses TRBV9 and TRBJ2-1; D is ambiguous. V lost 2 bases, J lost 4 bases, and 4 bases lay in between. This CDR3 is built from 12 residues. Germline values: CDR1 SGDLS, CDR2 YYNGEE. CDR3 coding DNA: TGTGCCAGCAGCGTGGCTTACAATGAGCAGTTCTTC. It yields the protein CASSVAYNEQFF.

This clonotype was counted a few times. CDR3 loop: CASSPIGGTPGELFF. DNA of the CDR3: TGTGCCAGCAGCCCAATTGGGGGGACTCCCGGGGAGCTGTTTTTT. This chain connects TRBV9 to TRBJ2-2, with D possibly TRBD2 on 6 matching bases. The CDR3 runs to 15 residues. The germline gives CDR1 SGDLS, CDR2 YYNGEE. Trimming shortened V by 4 bases and J by 6 bases, and 16 bases separated the two germline ends.

This clonotype has only a few counts. The chain couples TRBV20-1 to TRBJ2-3; TRBD1 is a possible D gene (6 bases). V was shortened by 6 bases and J by 4 bases, with 17 bases between the two germline ends. The CDR3 consists of 14 residues. Germline V CDR1 and CDR2: DFQATT, SNEGSKA (reference sequence). The CDR3 loop is CSAYPSGVPDTQYF. CDR3 bases: TGCAGTGCATACCCCTCAGGGGTCCCAGATACGCAGTATTTT.

V is TRBV29-1 and J is TRBJ2-1, with 7 bases lining up with TRBD2. Losses at the gene ends were 7 bases for V and 7 bases for J; bases not matched to a gene: 16. The CDR3 is made up of 15 amino acids. Germline values: CDR1 SQVTM, CDR2 ANQGSEA. CDR3 coding DNA: TGCAGCGCCGGAGTAATAGCGGGTCTCTTAAATGAGCAGTTCTTC. Residues: CSAGVIAGLLNEQFF.

This clonotype was counted a few times. The chain carries TRBV27 and TRBJ2-3, with 11 bases matching TRBD2. This CDR3 contains 21 residues. V lost 6 bases and J lost 4; bases outside the gene matches: 24. Germline lookup yields CDR1 MNHEY and CDR2 SMNVEV (reference sequence). The CDR3 region is CASRRAGLAGGTVQRADTQYF. As DNA, the CDR3 is TGTGCCAGCAGAAGGGCAGGGCTAGCGGGAGGTACGGTCCAGAGGGCAGATACGCAGTATTTT.

This chain joins TRBV6-6 and TRBJ2-7; D might be TRBD1 (5 bases). Germline V gene lookup returns CDR1 MNHNY and CDR2 SVGAGI (reference sequence). This CDR3 is 12 amino acids long. Between the trimmed V and J ends, which lost 5 bases and 2 bases, there was a span of 7 bases. The CDR3: CASSRGPYEQYF. The CDR3 DNA reads TGTGCCAGCAGTAGGGGTCCCTACGAGCAGTACTTC.

This clonotype has just a few counts. The chain is built from TRBV10-2 and TRBJ1-5; D is undetermined. Germline V gene sequence: CDR1 WSHSY, CDR2 SAAADI. Trimming took 0 bases from V and 3 from J, leaving 9 bases between them. The CDR3 spans 15 residues. The CDR3 sequence: CASSESGGFNQPQHF. CDR3 sequence (DNA): TGCGCCAGCAGTGAGTCAGGAGGGTTCAATCAGCCCCAGCATTTT.